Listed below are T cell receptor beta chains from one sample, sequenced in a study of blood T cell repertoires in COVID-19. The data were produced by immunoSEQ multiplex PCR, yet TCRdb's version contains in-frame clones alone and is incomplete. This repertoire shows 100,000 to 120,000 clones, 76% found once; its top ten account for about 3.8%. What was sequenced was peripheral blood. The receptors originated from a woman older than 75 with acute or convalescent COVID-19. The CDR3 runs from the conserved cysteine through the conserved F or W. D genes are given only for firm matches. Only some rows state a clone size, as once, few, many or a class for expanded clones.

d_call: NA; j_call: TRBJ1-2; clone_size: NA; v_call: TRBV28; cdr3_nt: TGTGCCAGCAGCTTAAAATTGGGGGCGGGTGGCTACACCTTC; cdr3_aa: CASSLKLGAGGYTF
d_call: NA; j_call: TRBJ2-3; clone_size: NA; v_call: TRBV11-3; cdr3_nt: TGTGCCAGCAGCCCCTTCACGGGGTTGGGTACAGATACGCAGTATTTT; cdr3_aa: CASSPFTGLGTDTQYF
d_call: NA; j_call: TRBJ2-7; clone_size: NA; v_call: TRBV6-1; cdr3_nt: TGTGCCAGCAGTGAAAGAAGGGGCGTGGTCCCGTACGAGCAGTACTTC; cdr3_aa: CASSERRGVVPYEQYF
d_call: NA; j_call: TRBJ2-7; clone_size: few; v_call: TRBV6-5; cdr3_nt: TGTGCCAGCAGCTACACCCGGGACACCAACTCCTACGAGCAGTACTTC; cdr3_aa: CASSYTRDTNSYEQYF
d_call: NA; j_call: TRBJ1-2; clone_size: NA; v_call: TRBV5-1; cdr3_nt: TGCGCCAGCAGCCCGTCAGGGTCCGGGTATGGCTACACCTTC; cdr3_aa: CASSPSGSGYGYTF
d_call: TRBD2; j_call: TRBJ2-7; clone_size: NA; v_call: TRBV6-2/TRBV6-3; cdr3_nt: TGTGCCAGCAGCCCAATCAAAGGACTAGCCCACGAGCAGTACTTC; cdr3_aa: CASSPIKGLAHEQYF
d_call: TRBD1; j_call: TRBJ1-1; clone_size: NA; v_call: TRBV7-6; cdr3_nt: TGTGCCAGCAGCTCGACAGGGGCGCACACTGAAGCTTTCTTT; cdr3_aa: CASSSTGAHTEAFF
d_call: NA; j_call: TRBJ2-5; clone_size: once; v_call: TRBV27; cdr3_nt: TGTGCCAGCAGTCAGGGATCCCCCCAAGAGACCCAGTACTTC; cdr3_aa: CASSQGSPQETQYF
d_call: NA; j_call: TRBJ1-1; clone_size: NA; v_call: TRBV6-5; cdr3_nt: TGTGCCAGCAGTTCCACTCAGGCAGGGATGAACACTGAAGCTTTCTTT; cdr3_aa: CASSSTQAGMNTEAFF
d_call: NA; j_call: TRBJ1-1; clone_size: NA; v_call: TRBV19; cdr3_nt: TGTGCCAGTAGTACCTCCCTGGAGGAGGGGACTGAAGCTTTCTTT; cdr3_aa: CASSTSLEEGTEAFF
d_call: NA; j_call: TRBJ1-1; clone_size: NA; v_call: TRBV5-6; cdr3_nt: TGTGCCAGCAGCTTAGGACTGGAGAAGACTGAAGCTTTCTTT; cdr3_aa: CASSLGLEKTEAFF
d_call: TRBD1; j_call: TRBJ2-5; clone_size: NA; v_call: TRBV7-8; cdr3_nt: TGTGCCAGCAGCCCTAAAAGGACAGGGGGTCAAGAGACCCAGTACTTC; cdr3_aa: CASSPKRTGGQETQYF
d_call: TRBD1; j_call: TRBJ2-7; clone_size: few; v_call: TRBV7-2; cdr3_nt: TGTGCCAGCAGCGTCGGACAGGGGGCGCAAGAGCAGTACTTC; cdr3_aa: CASSVGQGAQEQYF
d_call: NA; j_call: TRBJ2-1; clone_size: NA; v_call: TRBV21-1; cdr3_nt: TGTGCCAGCATCCCTCTGGAGTACAATGAGCAGTTCTTC; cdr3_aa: CASIPLEYNEQFF
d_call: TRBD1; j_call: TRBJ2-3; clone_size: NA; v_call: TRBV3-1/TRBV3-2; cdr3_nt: TGTGCCAGCAGCCAATTTCGGCTCCGACAGGGAACAGATACGCAGTATTTT; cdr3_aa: CASSQFRLRQGTDTQYF
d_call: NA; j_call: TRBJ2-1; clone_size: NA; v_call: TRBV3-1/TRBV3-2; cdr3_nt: TGTGCCAGCAGCCTGGGGGGTGAGCAGTTCTTC; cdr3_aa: CASSLGGEQFF
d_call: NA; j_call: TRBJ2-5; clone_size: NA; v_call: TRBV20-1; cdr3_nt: TGCAGTGCTATCTATCAAGAGACCCAGTACTTC; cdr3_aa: CSAIYQETQYF
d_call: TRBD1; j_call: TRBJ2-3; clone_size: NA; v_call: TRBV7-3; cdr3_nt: TGTGCCAGCAGCTTAGGACAGGGGAGCACAGATACGCAGTATTTT; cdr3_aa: CASSLGQGSTDTQYF
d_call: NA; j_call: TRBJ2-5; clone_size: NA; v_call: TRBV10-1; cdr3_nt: TGCGCCAGCAGTGTTGCGGTACGAGGGGAGACCCAGTACTTC; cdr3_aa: CASSVAVRGETQYF
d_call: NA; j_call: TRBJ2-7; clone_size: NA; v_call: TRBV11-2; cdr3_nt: TGTGCCAGCAGCTTAACTCGATACGAGCAGTACTTC; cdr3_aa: CASSLTRYEQYF
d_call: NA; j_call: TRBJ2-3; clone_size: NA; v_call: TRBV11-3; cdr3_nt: TGTGCCAGCAGCCCAGGGGTAGCAGATACGCAGTATTTT; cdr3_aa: CASSPGVADTQYF
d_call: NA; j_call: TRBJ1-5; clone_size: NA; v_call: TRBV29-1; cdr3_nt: TGCAGCGTTTTGGTCAGGGGCGCATATAGCAATCAGCCCCAGCATTTT; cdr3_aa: CSVLVRGAYSNQPQHF
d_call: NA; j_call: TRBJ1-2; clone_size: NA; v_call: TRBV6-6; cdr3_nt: TGTGCCAGCAGTTACTCAGGCGACAAGTATGGCTACACCTTC; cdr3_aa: CASSYSGDKYGYTF
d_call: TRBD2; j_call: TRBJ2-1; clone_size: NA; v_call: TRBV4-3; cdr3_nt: TGCGCCAGCAGCCCCACTTCTTCTAGCGGGATCAATGAGCAGTTCTTC; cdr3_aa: CASSPTSSSGINEQFF
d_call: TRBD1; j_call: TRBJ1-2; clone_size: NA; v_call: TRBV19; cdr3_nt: TGTGCCAGTAGTTCTATACAGGGGGCCCCCGCTAACTATGGCTACACCTTC; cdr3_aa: CASSSIQGAPANYGYTF
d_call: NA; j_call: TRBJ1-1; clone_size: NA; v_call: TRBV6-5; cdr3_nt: TGTGCCAGCAGTTACCGAGGGGGGAACACTGAAGCTTTCTTT; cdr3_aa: CASSYRGGNTEAFF
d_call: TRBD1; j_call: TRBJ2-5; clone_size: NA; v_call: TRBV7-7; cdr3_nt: TGTGCTAGCAGCTCGGGACAGGGTTCGGTAGAGACCCAGTACTTC; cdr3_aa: CASSSGQGSVETQYF
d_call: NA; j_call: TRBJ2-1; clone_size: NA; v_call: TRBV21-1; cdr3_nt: TGTGCCAGCAGTAAGTTCTCCAGGGATGATGAGCAGTTCTTC; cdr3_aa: CASSKFSRDDEQFF
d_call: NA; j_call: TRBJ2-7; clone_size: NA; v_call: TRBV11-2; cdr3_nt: TGTGCCAGCAGCCGACCCAGGGCCCTCGAGCAGTACTTC; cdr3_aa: CASSRPRALEQYF
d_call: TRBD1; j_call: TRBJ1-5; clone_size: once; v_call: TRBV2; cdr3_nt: TGTGCCAGCAGCGACAACACCGGGACAGGGAAGAATCAGCCCCAGCATTTT; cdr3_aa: CASSDNTGTGKNQPQHF
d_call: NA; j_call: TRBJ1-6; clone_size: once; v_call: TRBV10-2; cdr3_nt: TGCGCCAGCAGTGAAGGTGGGAGAGATTCACCCCTCCACTTT; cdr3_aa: CASSEGGRDSPLHF
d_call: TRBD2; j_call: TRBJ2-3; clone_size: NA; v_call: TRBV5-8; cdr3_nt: TGTGCCAGCAGCTTGGGCCTATTAGCGGGAGCCACAGATACGCAGTATTTT; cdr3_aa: CASSLGLLAGATDTQYF
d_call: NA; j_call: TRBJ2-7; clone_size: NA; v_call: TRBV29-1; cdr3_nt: TGCAGCGTCGGGAGGGGGCGCGAGCAGTACTTC; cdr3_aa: CSVGRGREQYF
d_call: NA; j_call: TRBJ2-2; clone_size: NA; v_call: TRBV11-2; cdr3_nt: TGTGCCAGCAGCCCAAGGAGCAGTGGCGGGGAGCTGTTTTTT; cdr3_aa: CASSPRSSGGELFF
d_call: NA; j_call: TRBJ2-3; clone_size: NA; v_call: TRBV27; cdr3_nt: TGTGCCAGCAGTTTCGTCACAGATACGCAGTATTTT; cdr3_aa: CASSFVTDTQYF
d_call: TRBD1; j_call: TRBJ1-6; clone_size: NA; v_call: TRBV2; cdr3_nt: TGTGCCAACCGACAGGGAATTGCGAATTCACCCCTCCACTTT; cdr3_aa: CANRQGIANSPLHF
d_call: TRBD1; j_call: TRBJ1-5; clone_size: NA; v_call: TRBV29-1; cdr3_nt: TGCAGCGTTGTGGCAGGGGGTGATCAGCCCCAGCATTTT; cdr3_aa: CSVVAGGDQPQHF
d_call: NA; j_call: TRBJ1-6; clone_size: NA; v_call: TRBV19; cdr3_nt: TGTGCCAGTACCCAGGGCAATTCACCCCTCCACTTT; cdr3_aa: CASTQGNSPLHF
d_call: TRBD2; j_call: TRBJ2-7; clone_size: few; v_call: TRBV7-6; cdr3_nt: TGTGCCAGCAGCCCGCGAAGCGGGGCCTACGAGCAGTACTTC; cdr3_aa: CASSPRSGAYEQYF
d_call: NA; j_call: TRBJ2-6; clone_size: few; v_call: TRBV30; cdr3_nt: TGTGCCTGGAGTGTTCGACGGGACACCTACTCTGGGGCCAACGTCCTGACTTTC; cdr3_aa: CAWSVRRDTYSGANVLTF
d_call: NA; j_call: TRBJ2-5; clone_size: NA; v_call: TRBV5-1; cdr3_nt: TGCGCCAGCAGCTTGGCGCAGGAAGAGACCCAGTACTTC; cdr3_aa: CASSLAQEETQYF
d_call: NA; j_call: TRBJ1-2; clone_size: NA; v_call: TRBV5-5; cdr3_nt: TGTGCCAGCAGCTTGGAGGGGGATGCTAACTATGGCTACACCTTC; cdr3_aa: CASSLEGDANYGYTF
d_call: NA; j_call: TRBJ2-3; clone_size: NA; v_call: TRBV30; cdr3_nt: TGTGCCTGGATTGTATCAGGGGCAGATACGCAGTATTTT; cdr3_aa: CAWIVSGADTQYF
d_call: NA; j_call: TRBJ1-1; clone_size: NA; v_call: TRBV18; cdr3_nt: TGTGCCAGCTCAAGCCTCGGGGTGAACACTGAAGCTTTCTTT; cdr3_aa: CASSSLGVNTEAFF
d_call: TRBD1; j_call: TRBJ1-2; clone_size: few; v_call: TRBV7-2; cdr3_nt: TGTGCCAGCATCCGAATCCGGGACAGGGCCTATGGCTACACCTTC; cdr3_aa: CASIRIRDRAYGYTF
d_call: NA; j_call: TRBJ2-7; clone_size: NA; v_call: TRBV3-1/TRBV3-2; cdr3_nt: TGTGCCAGCAGCCGGGGGGGGCGCCCCTACGAGCAGTACTTC; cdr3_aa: CASSRGGRPYEQYF
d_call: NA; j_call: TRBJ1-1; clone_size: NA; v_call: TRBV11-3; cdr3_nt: TGTGCCAGCAGCATCACAGGTAACACTGAAGCTTTCTTT; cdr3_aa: CASSITGNTEAFF
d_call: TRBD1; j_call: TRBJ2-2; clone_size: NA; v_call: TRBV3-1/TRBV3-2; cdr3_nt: TGTGCCAGCAGATACGGACAGGGGGTGGCCGGGGAGCTGTTTTTT; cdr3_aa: CASRYGQGVAGELFF
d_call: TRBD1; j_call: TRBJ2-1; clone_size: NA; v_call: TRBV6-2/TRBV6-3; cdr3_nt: TGTGCCAGCAGTTACTCGACAGGGGCAGGGTGGGCCAATGAGCAGTTCTTC; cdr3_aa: CASSYSTGAGWANEQFF
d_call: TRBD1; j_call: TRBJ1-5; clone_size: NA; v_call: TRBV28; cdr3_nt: TGTGCCAGCAGGGGGACAGGCAACAATCAGCCCCAGCATTTT; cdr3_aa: CASRGTGNNQPQHF
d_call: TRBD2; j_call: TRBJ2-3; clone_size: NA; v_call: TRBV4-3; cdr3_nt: TGCGCCAGCAGCCAATGGGGACTAGACGCGGCAGATACGCAGTATTTT; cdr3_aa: CASSQWGLDAADTQYF
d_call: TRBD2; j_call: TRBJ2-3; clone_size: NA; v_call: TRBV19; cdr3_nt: TGTGCCAGTAGTACTTTCTTAGCGGGGGGCCCGGATACGCAGTATTTT; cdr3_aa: CASSTFLAGGPDTQYF
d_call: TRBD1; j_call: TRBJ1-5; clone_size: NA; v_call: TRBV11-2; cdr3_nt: TGTGCCAGCAGCTTAGGGGACAGGCCCCATCAGCCCCAGCATTTT; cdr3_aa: CASSLGDRPHQPQHF
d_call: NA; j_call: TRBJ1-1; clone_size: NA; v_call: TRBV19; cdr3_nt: TGTGCCAGTGCAGGGTTGATGAACACTGAAGCTTTCTTT; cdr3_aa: CASAGLMNTEAFF
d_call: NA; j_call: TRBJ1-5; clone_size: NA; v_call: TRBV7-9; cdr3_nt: TGTGCCAGCAGCTTAGGGGGGGGCGCGGGCAATCAGCCCCAGCATTTT; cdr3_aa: CASSLGGGAGNQPQHF
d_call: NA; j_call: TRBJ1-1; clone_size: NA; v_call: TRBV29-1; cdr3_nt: TGCAGCGTTGACGACAGGCTGAACACTGAAGCTTTCTTT; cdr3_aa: CSVDDRLNTEAFF
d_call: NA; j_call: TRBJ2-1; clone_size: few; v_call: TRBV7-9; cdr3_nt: TGTGCCAGCAGCCGCGGGACAGCCCAAAGCTCCTACAATGAGCAGTTCTTC; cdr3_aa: CASSRGTAQSSYNEQFF
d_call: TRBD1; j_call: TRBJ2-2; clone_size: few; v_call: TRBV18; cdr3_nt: TGTGCCAGCTCACCTGGGACAGGGCGCGGAGGGGAGCTGTTTTTT; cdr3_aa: CASSPGTGRGGELFF
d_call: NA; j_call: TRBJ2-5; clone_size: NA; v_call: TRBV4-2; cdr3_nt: TGTGCCAGCAGCCAAGATCGGTCCGAGACCCAGTACTTC; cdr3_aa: CASSQDRSETQYF
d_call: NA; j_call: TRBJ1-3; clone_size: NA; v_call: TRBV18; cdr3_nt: TGTGCCAGCTCACCAATAATCGGGGTAGACTCTGGAAACACCATATATTTT; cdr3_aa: CASSPIIGVDSGNTIYF